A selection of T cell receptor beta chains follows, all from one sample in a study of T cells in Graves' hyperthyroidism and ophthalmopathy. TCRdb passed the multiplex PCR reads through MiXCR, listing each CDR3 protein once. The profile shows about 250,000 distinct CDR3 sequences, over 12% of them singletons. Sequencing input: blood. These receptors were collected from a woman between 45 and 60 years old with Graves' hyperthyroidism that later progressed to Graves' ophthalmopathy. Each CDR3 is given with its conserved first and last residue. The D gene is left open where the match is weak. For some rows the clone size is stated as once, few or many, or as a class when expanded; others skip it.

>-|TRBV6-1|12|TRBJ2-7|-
TGTGCCAGCAGTTCTACCTTAGGCGAGCAGTACTTC
CASSSTLGEQYF
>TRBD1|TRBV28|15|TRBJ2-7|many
TGTGCCAGCAGTTCGGACAGGTCCCTCTCCTACGAGCAGTACTTC
CASSSDRSLSYEQYF
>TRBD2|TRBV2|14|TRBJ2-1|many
TGTGCCAGCAAGGGCGGGAGAGAAATCAATGAGCAGTTCTTC
CASKGGREINEQFF
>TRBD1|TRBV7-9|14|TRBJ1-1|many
TGTGCCAGCAGCTGGACAGGAGGGAACACTGAAGCTTTCTTT
CASSWTGGNTEAFF
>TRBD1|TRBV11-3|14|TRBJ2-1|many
TGTGCCAGCAGTCCAGGACCAGGGGGCAATGAGCAGTTCTTC
CASSPGPGGNEQFF
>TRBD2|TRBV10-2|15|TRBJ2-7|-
TGCGCCAGCAGTGAGGAGCGGGAGGCTCGCTACGAGCAGTACTTC
CASSEEREARYEQYF
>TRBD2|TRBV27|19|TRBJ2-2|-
TGTGCCAGCAGCAAAAGACCCGCGGCTAGCGGGAGCGGAACCGGGGGGCTGTTTTTT
CASSKRPAASGSGTGGLFF
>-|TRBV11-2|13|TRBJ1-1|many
TGTGCCACCTCGCGGCGGGTCGTCACTGAAGCTTTCTTT
CATSRRVVTEAFF
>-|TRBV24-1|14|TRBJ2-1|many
TGTGCCACCAGTGATGGACTACACTACAATGAGCAGTTCTTC
CATSDGLHYNEQFF
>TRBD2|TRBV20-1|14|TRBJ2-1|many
TGCAGTGGATTAGCGGGAGGACGGCACAATGAGCAGTTCTTC
CSGLAGGRHNEQFF
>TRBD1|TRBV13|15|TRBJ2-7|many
TGTGCCAGCAGCCTCCTACAGGGGGCATTCAACGAGCAGTACTTC
CASSLLQGAFNEQYF
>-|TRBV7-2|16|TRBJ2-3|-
TGTGCCAGCAGCTTAGGCGGAGAAGTTGGCACAGATACGCAGTATTTT
CASSLGGEVGTDTQYF
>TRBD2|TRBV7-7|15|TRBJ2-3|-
TGTGCTAGCAGCATGACTAGCGGGAGATCAGATACGCAGTATTTT
CASSMTSGRSDTQYF
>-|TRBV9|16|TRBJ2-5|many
TGTGCCAGCAGCGTCAGGACTGGGGCTTCCCAAGAGACCCAGTACTTC
CASSVRTGASQETQYF
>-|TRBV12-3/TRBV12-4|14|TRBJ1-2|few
TGTGCCAGCTACTCCGACAGGCCTAACTATGGCTACACCTTC
CASYSDRPNYGYTF
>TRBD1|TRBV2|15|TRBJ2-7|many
TGTGCCAGCTGGTCCGGACAGGGTTTCTCCTACGAGCAGTACTTC
CASWSGQGFSYEQYF
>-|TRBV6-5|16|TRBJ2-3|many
TGTGCCAGCAGCCACGGACAGTATCTCACAGGGAATACGCAGTATTTT
CASSHGQYLTGNTQYF
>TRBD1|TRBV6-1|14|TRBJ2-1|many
TGTGCCAGCAGTAAGGGACAGGCTATGAATGAGCAGTTCTTC
CASSKGQAMNEQFF
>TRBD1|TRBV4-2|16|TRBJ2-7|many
TGTGCCAGCAGCCGCGAGGGGACAGGGAGCTCCTACGAGCAGTACTTC
CASSREGTGSSYEQYF
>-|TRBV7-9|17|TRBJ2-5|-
TGTGCCAGCAGCTGGGGGTCTGGGGGGGCACTTCAAGAGACCCAGTACTTC
CASSWGSGGALQETQYF
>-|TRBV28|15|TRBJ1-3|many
TGTGCCAGCAGTTTCCAGGAGACTCCTGGAAACACCATATATTTT
CASSFQETPGNTIYF
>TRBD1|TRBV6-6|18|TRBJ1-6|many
TGTGCCAGCAGTTACGATTCCGGGACAGGGGCGAATAATTCACCCCTCCACTTT
CASSYDSGTGANNSPLHF
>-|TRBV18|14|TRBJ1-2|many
TGTGCCAGCTCACCACGGTCCCTCGGAGATGGCTACACCTTC
CASSPRSLGDGYTF
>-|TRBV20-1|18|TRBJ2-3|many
TGCAGTGCTAGAGACCCCTCGGGGGCGAAGGCTAGCACAGATACGCAGTATTTT
CSARDPSGAKASTDTQYF
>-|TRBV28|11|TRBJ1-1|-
TGTGCCAGCAGTCCCCCTACTGAAGCTTTCTTT
CASSPPTEAFF
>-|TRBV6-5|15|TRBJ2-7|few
TGTGCCAGCAGTGACTCGAGACAGCTGTTCTACGAGCAGTACTTC
CASSDSRQLFYEQYF
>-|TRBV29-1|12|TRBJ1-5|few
TGCAGCGTTCAGGATAGCAATCAGCCCCAGCATTTT
CSVQDSNQPQHF
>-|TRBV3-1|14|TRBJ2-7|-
TGTGCCAGCAGTGACACAGGGATTAGGGACGAGCAGTACTTC
CASSDTGIRDEQYF
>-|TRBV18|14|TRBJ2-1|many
TGTGCCAGCTCACCACCGGTGCTGGGGGATGAGCAGTTCTTC
CASSPPVLGDEQFF
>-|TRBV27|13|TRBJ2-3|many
TGTGCCAGCAGTTTGCGGTCCCCAGATACGCAGTATTTT
CASSLRSPDTQYF
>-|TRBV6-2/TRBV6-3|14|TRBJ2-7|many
TGTGCCAGCAGCCTCGGGGGGCCCCTCTACGAGCAGTACTTC
CASSLGGPLYEQYF
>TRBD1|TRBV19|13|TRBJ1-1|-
TGTGCCAGTAGGCCCAGGGGGTACACTGAAGCTTTCTTT
CASRPRGYTEAFF
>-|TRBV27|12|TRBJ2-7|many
TGTGCCAGCAGTTACAGGGTTGGGGAGCAGTACTTC
CASSYRVGEQYF
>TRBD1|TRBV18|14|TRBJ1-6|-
TGTGCCAGCTCACCAAACAGGGGAAATTCACCCCTCCACTTT
CASSPNRGNSPLHF
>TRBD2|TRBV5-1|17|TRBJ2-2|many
TGCGCCAGCAGTTCGAGCCCTAGCGGTCCTTACACCGGGGAGCTGTTTTTT
CASSSSPSGPYTGELFF
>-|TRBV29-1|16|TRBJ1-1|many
TGCAGCGTTGTATCCGGAGGGCGCCTGTCGAACACTGAAGCTTTCTTT
CSVVSGGRLSNTEAFF
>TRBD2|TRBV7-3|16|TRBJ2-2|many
TGTGCCAGCAGCCCAGGGCGAGCGGGAGGGACCGGGGAGCTGTTTTTT
CASSPGRAGGTGELFF
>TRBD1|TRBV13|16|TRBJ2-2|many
TGTGCCAGCAGCTTGGGACAGGGGGCCGCCACCGGGGAGCTGTTTTTT
CASSLGQGAATGELFF
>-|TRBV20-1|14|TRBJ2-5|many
TGCAGTGCTAGAGATGAAGGGGTGATAGAGACCCAGTACTTC
CSARDEGVIETQYF
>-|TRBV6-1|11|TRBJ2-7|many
TGTGCCAGCAGAAGCCTAGCGGAGCAGTACTTC
CASRSLAEQYF
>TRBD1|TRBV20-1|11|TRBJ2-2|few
TGCAGTGCTGGGACAGGCCCGGAGCTGTTTTTT
CSAGTGPELFF
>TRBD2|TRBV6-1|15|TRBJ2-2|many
TGTGCCAGCAACCTAGCGGGAGAGAGCACCGGGGAGCTGTTTTTT
CASNLAGESTGELFF
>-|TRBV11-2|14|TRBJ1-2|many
TGTGCCAGCAGCCTGACGATGTCTAACTATGGCTACACCTTC
CASSLTMSNYGYTF
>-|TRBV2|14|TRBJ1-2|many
TGTGCCAGCAGTGAAATGGAGGCAGCCTATGGCTACACCTTC
CASSEMEAAYGYTF
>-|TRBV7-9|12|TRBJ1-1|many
TGTGCCAGTAGAGAGCTTGGGACTGAAGCTTTCTTT
CASRELGTEAFF
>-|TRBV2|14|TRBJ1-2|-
TGTGCCAGCAGTGAAGAGGGCCAGGACTATGGCTACACCTTC
CASSEEGQDYGYTF
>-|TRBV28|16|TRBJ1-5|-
TGTGCCAGCAGTCCTTCTGGGCCCGGGGGCAATCAGCCCCAGCATTTT
CASSPSGPGGNQPQHF
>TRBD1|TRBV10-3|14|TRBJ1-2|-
TGTGCCATCAGTGAGGGGGACAGGGTATATGGCTACACCTTC
CAISEGDRVYGYTF
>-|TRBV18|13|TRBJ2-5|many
TGTGCCAGCTCACCACGTGTCCAAGAGACCCAGTACTTC
CASSPRVQETQYF
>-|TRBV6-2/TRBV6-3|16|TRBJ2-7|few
TGTGCCAGCAGTTACTCGTCCCTACGGGGCCACTACGAGCAGCACTTC
CASSYSSLRGHYEQHF